The next 17 T cell receptor beta chains were all read from a single sample in a study of shared clonotypes between healthy human individuals. Generated by immunoSEQ multiplex PCR, the TCRdb table keeps only in-frame clones and is missing some. The sample shows about 1 million clones, 75% to 80% of them seen only once. The sample consisted of memory CD4+ T cells from PBMCs. Indicated subset: CD45RA-negative fraction. These receptors all stem from a man aged 18 to 29 in good health. Some clones in this sample may be carry-over from other donors' samples.

This chain connects TRBV10-3 to TRBJ2-2; TRBD1 might be the D (5 bases). With 1 base removed from V and 3 bases from J, the gap between germline ends came to 15 bases. The germline CDR1 and CDR2 sequences are ENHRY and SYGVKD. This CDR3 region has 17 residues. The CDR3 is CAISELRGRRDTGELFF. CDR3 DNA sequence: TGTGCCATCAGTGAGTTAAGGGGTCGGCGAGACACCGGGGAGCTGTTTTTT.

This clone has just a few counts. V is TRBV6-1 and J is TRBJ1-2; 7 nucleotides line up with TRBD1. V dropped 1 base and J dropped 4; count of bases not matched to a gene: 9. CDR3 length: 16 residues. Germline V gene sequence: CDR1 MNHNS, CDR2 SASEGT. The CDR3 is CASSEEWTGARYGYTF. The DNA of the CDR3 is TGTGCCAGCAGTGAAGAGTGGACAGGCGCTCGCTATGGCTACACCTTC.

This chain connects TRBV5-1 to TRBJ2-1, with 11 bases identical to TRBD2. V lost 3 bases to trimming and J lost 8 bases; unmatched junction nucleotides: 7. Germline loops: CDR1 SGHRS, CDR2 YFSETQ. CDR3 size: 15 residues. In DNA, the CDR3 is TGCGCCAGCAGCTCAATACTAGCGGGAGAGGATGAGCAGTTCTTC. Amino acids: CASSSILAGEDEQFF.

The DNA of the CDR3 is TGTGCCAGCAGCCCCTCCCCGTACAATGAGCAGTTCTTC. Translated, it gives CASSPSPYNEQFF. The rearrangement joins TRBV7-3 to TRBJ2-1; D is uncertain. The CDR3 totals 13 residues. Trimming removed 5 bases from V and 4 bases from J, with 9 bases in between. The germline CDR1 and CDR2 sequences are SGHTA and FQGTGA.

V is TRBV4-3 and J is TRBJ1-1; 7 nucleotides line up with TRBD1. The CDR3 sequence is 14 residues long. Germline V gene data show CDR1 as LGHNA and CDR2 as YSLEER. With V trimmed by 8 bases and J by 1 base, 7 bases remained unmatched. The CDR3 loop reads CASRRTGRNTEAFF. In nucleotides, the CDR3 is TGCGCCAGCCGACGGACAGGCCGGAACACTGAAGCTTTCTTT.

This clone was observed a single time. A much larger clone differs by one base, so this may be a read error. The sample has other DNA sequences that encode this CDR3 too. The chain couples TRBV6-5 to TRBJ2-6, with D tentatively TRBD1 (6 bases). CDR3 length equals 15 residues. V lost 2 bases to trimming and J lost 4 bases, with 9 bases between them. Germline V gene data show CDR1 as MNHEY and CDR2 as SVGAGI. CDR3 loop: CASSYRGTGANVLTF. In nucleotides, the CDR3 is TGTGCCAGCAGTTACAGGGGGACAGGGGCCAACGTCCTGACTTTC.

There are a few counts of this clone. V usage is TRBV18 and J usage is TRBJ1-5; 8 nucleotides line up with TRBD1. From germline, CDR1 is KGHSH and CDR2 LQKENI. CDR3 length: 15 residues. V gave up 5 bases and J gave up 6 bases; unmatched junction bases: 9. CDR3 residues: CASSWVRGLGQPQHF. CDR3 coding DNA: TGTGCCAGCTCATGGGTCAGGGGGCTCGGTCAGCCCCAGCATTTT.

This chain uses TRBV2 with TRBJ2-7, with 13 positions matching TRBD2. V shed 2 bases and J 2 bases; nucleotides not matched to a gene: 0. The CDR3 contains 15 residues. Germline CDR1 SNHLY, CDR2 FYNNEI. DNA of the CDR3: TGTGCCAGCAGTGAAACTAGCGGGAGGGCCTACGAGCAGTACTTC. Encoded protein: CASSETSGRAYEQYF.

The chain employs TRBV6-5 and TRBJ1-4; no firm D call. CDR3 length equals 14 residues. V gave up 3 bases and J gave up 6 bases, with 11 bases separating them. Germline CDR1 MNHEY, CDR2 SVGAGI. This CDR3 is CASSYSGDDEKLFF. CDR3 DNA: TGTGCCAGCAGTTATTCAGGAGACGATGAAAAACTGTTTTTT.

This clone showed up just a few times. The V gene is TRBV4-1, the J gene TRBJ2-5, with D possibly matching TRBD2 (5 bases). CDR1 and CDR2 from the germline V gene are MGHRA and YSYEKL. This CDR3 contains 15 residues. V lost 0 bases to trimming and J lost 3 bases, with 11 bases between them. Here the CDR3 DNA reads TGCGCCAGCAGCCAAGAAGGATCGGGGAAAGAGACCCAGTACTTC. Translation: CASSQEGSGKETQYF.

This clone was found once. The chain joins TRBV4-3 to TRBJ1-5, with D perhaps TRBD1 (5 bases). The V end lost 0 bases, the J end lost 9 bases, and 15 bases lay between the germline ends. Germline assignment: CDR1 LGHNA and CDR2 YSLEER. The length of the CDR3 is 15 residues. CDR3 nucleotide sequence: TGCGCCAGCAGCCAAGATAGGGTGGGGGTAAGGCCCCAGCATTTT. Protein: CASSQDRVGVRPQHF.

The chain is built from TRBV30 and TRBJ1-2; TRBD1 is a possible D gene (5 bases). Trimming took off 5 bases at V and 4 bases at J, with 17 bases between the two ends. Germline V gene data show CDR1 as GTSNPN and CDR2 as SVGIG (reference sequence). This CDR3 has 14 residues. The CDR3 region has the DNA TGTGCCTGGGCCGGCCAGGGCCAGTCCTATGGCTACACCTTC. This translates into CAWAGQGQSYGYTF.

This rearrangement joins TRBV5-6 to TRBJ1-3; D unclear. Trimming shortened V by 1 base and J by 0 bases, and 8 bases separated the two germline ends. The CDR3 extends over 15 amino acids. Germline-derived CDR1 and CDR2 are SGHDT and YYEEEE. The DNA for the CDR3 is TGTGCCAGCAGCTTGAGCCCGAGCTCTGGAAACACCATATATTTT. This sequence encodes CASSLSPSSGNTIYF. The full variable domain, completed using reference TRBV5-6 and TRBJ1-3, is DAGVTQSPTHLIKTRGQQVTLRCSPKSGHDTVSWYQQALGQGPQFIFQYYEEEERQRGNFPDRFSGHQFPNYSSELNVNALLLGDSALYLCASSLSPSSGNTIYFGEGSWLTVV.

This chain joins TRBV7-6 and TRBJ2-2; 8 bases fit TRBD2. Trimming at V came to 3 bases and at J to 5 bases, leaving 11 bases not matched to a gene. Germline CDR1 reads SGHVS; CDR2 reads FNYEAQ. This CDR3 contains 17 residues. CDR3 loop: CASSLDFGRGFTGELFF. The CDR3 coding sequence is TGTGCCAGCAGCTTGGACTTCGGGAGGGGCTTTACCGGGGAGCTGTTTTTT.

The V and J genes are TRBV9 and TRBJ1-5; TRBD1 aligns across 9 bases. Trimming cost V 3 bases and J 0 bases; bases outside gene matches: 7. The length of the CDR3 is 17 residues. Per germline, CDR1 SGDLS and CDR2 YYNGEE. The DNA for the CDR3 is TGTGCCAGCAGCGCCGGGACAGGGCTTTATAGCAATCAGCCCCAGCATTTT. The encoded protein is CASSAGTGLYSNQPQHF.

This chain links TRBV5-6 with TRBJ2-7, with 13 bases that match TRBD2. CDR1 and CDR2 (germline): SGHDT, YYEEEE. The CDR3 is made up of 15 amino acids. V lost 1 base and J lost 6; bases outside the gene matches: 4. CDR3 in DNA: TGTGCCAGCAGCTTGCGGGGGACTAGCGGGGCCGAGCAGTACTTC. It encodes CASSLRGTSGAEQYF.

The rearrangement uses TRBV28 and TRBJ2-2; no clear D. This CDR3 has 12 residues. Trimming left V 6 bases short and J 2 bases short, with 4 bases between. Germline V gene sequence: CDR1 MDHEN, CDR2 SYDVKM. The CDR3 DNA follows: TGTGCCAGCAGGGCCAACACCGGGGAGCTGTTTTTT. Translating it yields CASRANTGELFF.